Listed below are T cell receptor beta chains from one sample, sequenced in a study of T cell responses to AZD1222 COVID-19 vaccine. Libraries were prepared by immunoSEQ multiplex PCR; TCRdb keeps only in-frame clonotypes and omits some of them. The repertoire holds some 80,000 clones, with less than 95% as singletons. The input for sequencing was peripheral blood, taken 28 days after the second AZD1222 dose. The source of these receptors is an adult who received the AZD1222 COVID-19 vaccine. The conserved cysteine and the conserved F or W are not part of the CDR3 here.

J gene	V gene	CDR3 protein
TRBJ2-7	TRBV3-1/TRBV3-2	ASSPTGGGRTYEQY
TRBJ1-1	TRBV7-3	ASSLGHMNTEAF
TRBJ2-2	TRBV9	ASTAGQDHTGELF
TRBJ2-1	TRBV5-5	ASSLRSGRDEQF
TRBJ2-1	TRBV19	ASSKVSLRDEQF
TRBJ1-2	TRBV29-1	SVDPGQLSGGYT
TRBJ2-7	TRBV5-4	ASSSGLAGEQY
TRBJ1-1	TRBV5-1	ASSGGYTDTEAF
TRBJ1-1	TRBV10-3	AIRTGTDGEAF
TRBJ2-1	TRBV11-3	ASSPRRGGRADEQF
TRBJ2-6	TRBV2	ASSGDAGANVLT
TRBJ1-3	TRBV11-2	ASSFLGYGNTIY
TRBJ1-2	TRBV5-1	ASSLGQGVSPGYT
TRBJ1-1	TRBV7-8	ASSLIRQNTEAF
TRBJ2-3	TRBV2	ASSELAGGQDTQY
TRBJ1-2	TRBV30	AWSRGGNYGYT
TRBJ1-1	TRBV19	ASSIQTGLMNTEAF
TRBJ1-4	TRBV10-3	AISLDRAEKLF
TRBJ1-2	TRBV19	ASKRTGNSYGYT
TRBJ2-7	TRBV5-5	ASSPSGYSYEQY
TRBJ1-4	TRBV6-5	ASSYPTGASSLF
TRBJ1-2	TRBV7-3	ASSLLRGQDYGYT
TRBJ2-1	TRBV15	ATSRDRGLDEQF
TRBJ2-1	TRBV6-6	AIGLGGAEGNEQF
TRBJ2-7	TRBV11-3	ASSSIPGQGLEQY
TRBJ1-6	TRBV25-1	ASSPPGTTNSPLH
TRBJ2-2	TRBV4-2	ASAKGEPITGELF
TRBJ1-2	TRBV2	ARATGYRDSYGYT
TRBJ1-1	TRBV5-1	ASRVQGTGDAEAF
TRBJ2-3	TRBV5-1	ASSPSGTGGTDTQY
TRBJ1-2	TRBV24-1	ATSGGDGYT
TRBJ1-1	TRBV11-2	ASSQRPNTEAF
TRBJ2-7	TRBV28	ATWGRNGAIYEQY
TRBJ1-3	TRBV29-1	SVLISLGNTIY
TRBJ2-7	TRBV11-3	ASSLDRGRSYEQY
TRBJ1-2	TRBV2	ASTSQGLDYGYT
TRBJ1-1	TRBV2	ASSTGTRTEAF
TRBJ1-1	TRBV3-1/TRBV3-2	ASSQDQRQRAF
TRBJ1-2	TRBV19	ASRWDRYYGYT